The clone carrying this TCR beta chain was seen at least ten times. The antigen is unknown. The entry originates in a study of Graves' ophthalmopathy and Graves' hyperthyroidism. Orbital computed tomography, together with clinical symptoms, serum thyroxine, TRAb and thyroid ultrasound, was used for diagnosis. The V and J ends lost 3 bases and 6 bases respectively, with 15 bases between them. The CDR3 has 13 residues. Germline V gene lookup returns CDR1 DFQATT and CDR2 SNEGSKA (reference sequence). Regarding the study as a whole: Ophthalmopathy progression predictions by the model showed about 79% specificity and 70.59% sensitivity.

Amplifying from RNA transcripts, the study obtained TCR beta CDR3 regions. The workflow started with a first-round RT-PCR run with HTBI primers and then moved on to a second-round multiplex PCR. TCRdb re-called the multiplex PCR reads through MiXCR, storing one row per CDR3 protein. The sample has 400,000 to 450,000 distinct CDR3 sequences; 21% are singletons. Material for sequencing was peripheral blood. This receptor was obtained from a woman younger than 35 with stable Graves' hyperthyroidism. This chain links TRBV20-1 with TRBJ2-7; D is possibly TRBD1 or TRBD2 (5 bases each). The CDR3 sequence: CSASPQIGTEQYF. In DNA, the CDR3 is TGCAGTGCTAGTCCCCAAATTGGGACCGAGCAGTACTTC.